These T cell receptor beta chains were read from a single sample in a study of technical replicates of blood from a few donors. Profiled with immunoSEQ multiplex PCR; TCRdb holds only in-frame clones, not every one. Altogether about 79,000 clones are present, roughly 94% being singletons, with the ten largest covering 0.26%. Source material: T cells isolated from PBMCs. The receptors were sampled from a human donor in good health. Each CDR3 is given with its conserved first and last residue. Each record gives: clone size, V gene, CDR3 length, J gene, D gene, CDR3 protein, CDR3 DNA. The D gene is left open where the match is weak. Clone size is not always given. Where it is, it says once, few, many or a class for expanded clones.

clone_size: .; v_call: TRBV2; cdr3_length: 19; j_call: TRBJ1-4; d_call: TRBD1; cdr3_aa: CASISIAGQGADLEEKLFF; cdr3_nt: TGTGCCAGCATCTCGATCGCGGGACAGGGGGCGGACTTGGAAGAAAAACTGTTTTTT
clone_size: .; v_call: TRBV19; cdr3_length: 12; j_call: TRBJ2-1; d_call: .; cdr3_aa: CASSMVASEQFF; cdr3_nt: TGTGCCAGTAGTATGGTCGCTAGTGAGCAGTTCTTC
clone_size: .; v_call: TRBV12-5; cdr3_length: 11; j_call: TRBJ1-1; d_call: .; cdr3_aa: CASSMNTEAFF; cdr3_nt: TGTGCTAGTAGCATGAACACTGAAGCTTTCTTT
clone_size: .; v_call: TRBV6-6; cdr3_length: 15; j_call: TRBJ2-1; d_call: TRBD2; cdr3_aa: CASSPGTSGSGEQFF; cdr3_nt: TGTGCCAGCAGCCCCGGGACTAGCGGGAGTGGTGAGCAGTTCTTC
clone_size: once; v_call: TRBV7-8; cdr3_length: 16; j_call: TRBJ1-2; d_call: .; cdr3_aa: CASSFGDPRETYGYTF; cdr3_nt: TGTGCCAGCAGCTTTGGGGACCCCCGGGAGACCTATGGCTACACCTTC
clone_size: .; v_call: TRBV10-1; cdr3_length: 16; j_call: TRBJ2-1; d_call: TRBD2; cdr3_aa: CASSESLAGEHNEQFF; cdr3_nt: TGCGCCAGCAGTGAGTCGCTAGCGGGAGAGCACAATGAGCAGTTCTTC
clone_size: .; v_call: TRBV28; cdr3_length: 21; j_call: TRBJ2-1; d_call: TRBD2; cdr3_aa: CASSSRSWGGGSGSLIVEQFF; cdr3_nt: TGTGCCAGCAGTTCCCGTTCATGGGGAGGCGGTAGCGGGAGCCTTATTGTTGAGCAGTTCTTC
clone_size: .; v_call: TRBV5-5; cdr3_length: 15; j_call: TRBJ1-1; d_call: TRBD1; cdr3_aa: CASSPQGASATEAFF; cdr3_nt: TGTGCCAGCAGCCCACAGGGGGCCTCGGCCACTGAAGCTTTCTTT
clone_size: .; v_call: TRBV5-1; cdr3_length: 13; j_call: TRBJ1-2; d_call: .; cdr3_aa: CASRRDSNYGYTF; cdr3_nt: TGCGCCAGCAGAAGGGACTCAAACTATGGCTACACCTTC
clone_size: .; v_call: TRBV11-2; cdr3_length: 13; j_call: TRBJ2-7; d_call: TRBD1; cdr3_aa: CASSSGQSYEQYF; cdr3_nt: TGTGCCAGCAGCTCGGGACAGTCCTACGAGCAGTACTTC
clone_size: .; v_call: TRBV7-8; cdr3_length: 13; j_call: TRBJ1-5; d_call: .; cdr3_aa: CASSLSRNQPQHF; cdr3_nt: TGTGCCAGCAGCTTGTCCAGGAATCAGCCCCAGCATTTT
clone_size: .; v_call: TRBV11-3; cdr3_length: 16; j_call: TRBJ1-1; d_call: .; cdr3_aa: CASRSSTGGRNTEAFF; cdr3_nt: TGTGCCAGCAGGTCTAGCACCGGGGGTCGGAACACTGAAGCTTTCTTT
clone_size: .; v_call: TRBV28; cdr3_length: 13; j_call: TRBJ1-2; d_call: .; cdr3_aa: CASSLSDFYGYTF; cdr3_nt: TGTGCCAGCAGTTTGTCAGACTTCTATGGCTACACCTTC
clone_size: .; v_call: TRBV27; cdr3_length: 15; j_call: TRBJ2-6; d_call: .; cdr3_aa: CASSFGVPGANVLTF; cdr3_nt: TGTGCCAGCAGTTTCGGGGTACCTGGGGCCAACGTCCTGACTTTC
clone_size: .; v_call: TRBV11-3; cdr3_length: 15; j_call: TRBJ1-2; d_call: .; cdr3_aa: CASSLDPGSTYGYTF; cdr3_nt: TGTGCCAGCAGCTTAGATCCCGGGTCTACGTATGGCTACACCTTC
clone_size: .; v_call: TRBV7-9; cdr3_length: 13; j_call: TRBJ1-4; d_call: .; cdr3_aa: CASSLSSDEKLFF; cdr3_nt: TGTGCCAGCAGCTTATCTTCGGATGAAAAACTGTTTTTT
clone_size: .; v_call: TRBV5-1; cdr3_length: 13; j_call: TRBJ2-7; d_call: TRBD1; cdr3_aa: CASSRDRGDEQYF; cdr3_nt: TGCGCCAGCAGCCGAGACAGGGGAGACGAGCAGTACTTC
clone_size: .; v_call: TRBV19; cdr3_length: 15; j_call: TRBJ1-2; d_call: TRBD1; cdr3_aa: CASSISEAGGYGYTF; cdr3_nt: TGTGCCAGTAGTATCTCGGAAGCAGGGGGCTATGGCTACACCTTC
clone_size: .; v_call: TRBV25-1; cdr3_length: 15; j_call: TRBJ1-1; d_call: TRBD1; cdr3_aa: CASSPLDRAYTEAFF; cdr3_nt: TGTGCCAGCAGTCCTCTGGACAGGGCCTACACTGAAGCTTTCTTT
clone_size: .; v_call: TRBV28; cdr3_length: 13; j_call: TRBJ1-1; d_call: .; cdr3_aa: CASSFSILAEAFF; cdr3_nt: TGTGCCAGCAGTTTCTCAATATTAGCTGAAGCTTTCTTT
clone_size: few; v_call: TRBV2; cdr3_length: 11; j_call: TRBJ1-4; d_call: .; cdr3_aa: CASSEGRKLFF; cdr3_nt: TGTGCCAGCAGCGAAGGGAGAAAACTGTTTTTT
clone_size: .; v_call: TRBV6-1; cdr3_length: 12; j_call: TRBJ2-7; d_call: .; cdr3_aa: CASSDVAREQYF; cdr3_nt: TGTGCCAGCAGTGATGTTGCGCGTGAGCAGTACTTC
clone_size: .; v_call: TRBV5-6; cdr3_length: 13; j_call: TRBJ2-2; d_call: .; cdr3_aa: CASSFSETGELFF; cdr3_nt: TGTGCCAGCAGCTTCAGCGAGACCGGGGAGCTGTTTTTT
clone_size: .; v_call: TRBV5-1; cdr3_length: 17; j_call: TRBJ2-7; d_call: TRBD2; cdr3_aa: CASSLGLAGYFSYEQYF; cdr3_nt: TGCGCCAGCAGCCTGGGGCTAGCGGGCTACTTTTCCTACGAGCAGTACTTC
clone_size: once; v_call: TRBV27; cdr3_length: 13; j_call: TRBJ1-2; d_call: .; cdr3_aa: CASCPNRDYGYTF; cdr3_nt: TGTGCCAGCTGCCCGAACAGGGACTATGGCTACACCTTC
clone_size: once; v_call: TRBV9; cdr3_length: 14; j_call: TRBJ2-5; d_call: .; cdr3_aa: CASSVAWTAETQYF; cdr3_nt: TGTGCCAGCAGCGTAGCATGGACAGCTGAGACCCAGTACTTC
clone_size: .; v_call: TRBV7-7; cdr3_length: 16; j_call: TRBJ2-2; d_call: TRBD1; cdr3_aa: CASSLPQGIDTGELFF; cdr3_nt: TGTGCTAGCAGCTTACCACAGGGGATCGACACCGGGGAGCTGTTTTTT
clone_size: .; v_call: TRBV19; cdr3_length: 15; j_call: TRBJ2-7; d_call: TRBD1; cdr3_aa: CASSISGQRTYEQYF; cdr3_nt: TGTGCCAGTAGTATTTCGGGACAGCGAACCTACGAGCAGTACTTC
clone_size: .; v_call: TRBV7-6; cdr3_length: 14; j_call: TRBJ2-1; d_call: .; cdr3_aa: CASSGRGGNNEQFF; cdr3_nt: TGTGCCAGCAGCGGCCGGGGCGGGAACAATGAGCAGTTCTTC
clone_size: .; v_call: TRBV4-1; cdr3_length: 13; j_call: TRBJ2-1; d_call: .; cdr3_aa: CASSHGQNNEQFF; cdr3_nt: TGCGCCAGCAGCCACGGACAGAACAATGAGCAGTTCTTC
clone_size: .; v_call: TRBV6-6; cdr3_length: 14; j_call: TRBJ2-5; d_call: TRBD1; cdr3_aa: CASRGTGDFVTQYF; cdr3_nt: TGTGCCAGCAGAGGGACAGGTGATTTTGTGACCCAGTACTTC
clone_size: .; v_call: TRBV7-9; cdr3_length: 19; j_call: TRBJ2-7; d_call: TRBD1; cdr3_aa: CASSLRLRQGSSLNYEQYF; cdr3_nt: TGTGCCAGCAGCTTACGATTGAGACAGGGGTCGTCTCTGAACTACGAGCAGTACTTC
clone_size: .; v_call: TRBV2; cdr3_length: 14; j_call: TRBJ1-2; d_call: TRBD1; cdr3_aa: CASSGAGGRRSYTF; cdr3_nt: TGTGCCAGCAGTGGGGCAGGGGGCAGGAGGAGCTACACCTTC
clone_size: .; v_call: TRBV5-8; cdr3_length: 15; j_call: TRBJ2-1; d_call: .; cdr3_aa: CASSLARDPLDEQFF; cdr3_nt: TGTGCCAGCAGCTTGGCCCGGGATCCCCTCGATGAGCAGTTCTTC
clone_size: .; v_call: TRBV5-1; cdr3_length: 16; j_call: TRBJ1-3; d_call: .; cdr3_aa: CASSSGLTSSGNTIYF; cdr3_nt: TGCGCCAGCAGCTCGGGACTAACAAGCTCTGGAAACACCATATATTTT
clone_size: medium-sized; v_call: TRBV10-3; cdr3_length: 15; j_call: TRBJ1-1; d_call: TRBD1; cdr3_aa: CAISSGQGAQRSSFF; cdr3_nt: TGTGCCATCAGTTCGGGACAGGGGGCGCAAAGATCGTCTTTCTTT
clone_size: .; v_call: TRBV18; cdr3_length: 15; j_call: TRBJ1-5; d_call: .; cdr3_aa: CASSPIGEGSQPQHF; cdr3_nt: TGTGCCAGCTCACCTATCGGGGAAGGGAGTCAGCCCCAGCATTTT
clone_size: .; v_call: TRBV5-1; cdr3_length: 15; j_call: TRBJ1-2; d_call: TRBD1; cdr3_aa: CASSTGQEGAWGYTF; cdr3_nt: TGCGCCAGCAGCACGGGACAGGAGGGGGCCTGGGGCTACACCTTC